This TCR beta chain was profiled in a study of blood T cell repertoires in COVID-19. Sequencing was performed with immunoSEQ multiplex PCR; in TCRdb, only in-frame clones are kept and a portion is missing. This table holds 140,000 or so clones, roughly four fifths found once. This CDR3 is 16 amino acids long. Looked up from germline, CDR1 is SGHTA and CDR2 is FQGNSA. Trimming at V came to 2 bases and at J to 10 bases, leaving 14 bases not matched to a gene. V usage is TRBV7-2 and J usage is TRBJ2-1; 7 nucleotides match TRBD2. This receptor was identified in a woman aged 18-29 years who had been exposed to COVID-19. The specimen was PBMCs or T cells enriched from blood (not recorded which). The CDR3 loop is CASSLRVGGSRGEQFF. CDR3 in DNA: TGTGCCAGCAGCTTAAGAGTCGGCGGGAGTAGGGGAGAGCAGTTCTTC.